The entry below describes one T cell receptor (beta chain). Using immunoSEQ multiplex PCR, the repertoire was profiled, and TCRdb retains in-frame clones only, with some absent. The sample lists about 260,000 clones, more than 85% occurring once. This CDR3 has 13 amino acids. Between the trimmed V and J ends, which lost 2 bases and 6 bases, there was a span of 7 bases. Germline CDR1 reads MNHEY; CDR2 reads SVGAGI. This sample was taken from a study of T cell responses to AZD1222 COVID-19 vaccine. Across the study: Combined were second doses at about 4 or about 12 weeks.

This chain connects TRBV6-5 to TRBJ2-2; perhaps TRBD2 as D (6 bases). This TCR came from an adult in good health. The sequences come from peripheral blood, collected on day 0 of AZD1222 vaccination. For the CDR3, the DNA is TGTGCCAGCAGTTACGGGGGGTCCGGGGAGCTGTTTTTT. It is translated as CASSYGGSGELFF.